This T cell receptor beta chain was identified in a study of regulatory T cells in long-lasting Graves disease. Overall study results and limits: Analyses excluded thyroid tissue, covering peripheral blood alone.

Building the TCR beta libraries relied on iRepertoire HTBI primers, and CDR3 regions underwent Arm-PCR. Per the original methods: Sequenced samples collectively carried around 60 TRBV and 15 or so TRBJ segments. TCRdb re-derived calls from the multiplex PCR reads in MiXCR, one entry per CDR3 protein. Here the V and J calls rest on TCRdb's processing, not on the authors' analysis. The sample carries roughly 530,000 distinct CDR3 sequences, around 16% recorded once. This clonotype has just a few counts. Its antigen is unknown. The time point is: newly diagnosed GD, antithyroid drugs for less than 3 months. From RNA extracted from PBMCs, the TCR library was made. The germline V and J ends were trimmed by 6 bases and 8 bases, with 13 bases remaining between them. The CDR3 consists of 12 residues. These data also featured in a second study, about T cells in Graves' hyperthyroidism and ophthalmopathy. This second report adds: The authors deemed Graves' hyperthyroidism stable absent ophthalmopathy progression within 18 months.

The sequences come from peripheral blood mononuclear cells (PBMCs), collected at new diagnosis, from a patient treated with antithyroid drugs. This clonotype originated in a woman aged 35-65 years with Graves disease. The chain recombines TRBV12-3 or TRBV12-4 with TRBJ1-1, with D tentatively TRBD1 (5 bases). CDR3 in DNA: TGTGCCAGCAGACGGGGGGGGGGGGAAGCTTTCTTT. Translating it yields CASRRGGGEAFF.